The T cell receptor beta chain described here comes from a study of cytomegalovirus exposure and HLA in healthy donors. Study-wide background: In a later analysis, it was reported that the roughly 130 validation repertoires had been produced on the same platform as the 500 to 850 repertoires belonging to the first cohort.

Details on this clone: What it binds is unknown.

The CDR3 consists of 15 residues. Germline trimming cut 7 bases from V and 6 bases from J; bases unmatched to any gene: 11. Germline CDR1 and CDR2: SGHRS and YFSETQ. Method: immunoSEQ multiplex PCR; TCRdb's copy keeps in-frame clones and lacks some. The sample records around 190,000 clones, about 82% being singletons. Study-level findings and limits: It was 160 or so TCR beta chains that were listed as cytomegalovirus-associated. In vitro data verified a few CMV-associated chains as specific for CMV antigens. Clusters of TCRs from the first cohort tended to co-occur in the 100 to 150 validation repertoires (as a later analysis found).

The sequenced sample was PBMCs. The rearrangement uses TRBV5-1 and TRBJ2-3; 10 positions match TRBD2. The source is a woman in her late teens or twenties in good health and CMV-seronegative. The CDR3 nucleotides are TGCGCCAGCGCATTTCGGGATAGCGGGGGGGATACGCAGTATTTT. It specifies CASAFRDSGGDTQYF.